This entry lists 16 T cell receptor beta chains sequenced from one sample in a study of monozygotic twins with cystic fibrosis. The method was immunoSEQ multiplex PCR; TCRdb's version includes in-frame clones alone and lacks a portion of them. Of around 29,000 clones listed, around four fifths are singletons. The sequenced material came from blood. These receptors were taken from a girl aged 2-10 years with cystic fibrosis.

The J gene is TRBJ1-2, the V gene TRBV25-1, with D uncertain. From germline, CDR1 is MGHDK and CDR2 SYGVNS. The CDR3 has 14 amino acids. V gave up 0 bases and J gave up 5 bases, with 10 bases separating them. The CDR3 DNA sequence: TGTGCCAGCAGTGAATACTTCCTGCCGTATGGCTACACCTTC. Its translation is CASSEYFLPYGYTF.

The V and J genes are TRBV6-1 and TRBJ2-7; D may be TRBD1 (6 bases). The V and J ends lost 6 bases and 2 bases respectively, with 14 bases between them. Germline values: CDR1 MNHNS, CDR2 SASEGT. The CDR3 covers 14 residues. The CDR3 region has the DNA TGTGCCAGCAGAGGACGGGGACACCCCTACGAGCAGTACTTC. Its translation: CASRGRGHPYEQYF.

This sequence joins TRBV4-1 and TRBJ2-3; no firm D call. This CDR3 has 15 residues. CDR1 MGHRA and CDR2 YSYEKL come from the germline V gene. V was trimmed by 0 bases and J by 6 bases, leaving 13 bases between them. This chain's CDR3 is CASSQEDRNLDTQYF. CDR3 nucleotide sequence: TGCGCCAGCAGCCAAGAAGACCGCAACTTGGATACGCAGTATTTT.

The gene calls are TRBV5-1 and TRBJ1-5; perhaps TRBD1 as D (5 bases). V lost 5 bases to trimming and J lost 3 bases, with 12 bases between them. This CDR3 has 14 residues. Germline V CDR1 and CDR2: SGHRS, YFSETQ. CDR3: CASSRGPFNQPQHF. The CDR3 region has the DNA TGCGCCAGCAGTCGGGGACCGTTCAATCAGCCCCAGCATTTT.

This clone was picked up a small number of times. The chain is built from TRBV11-1 and TRBJ2-7; the match to TRBD2 covers 14 bases. Looked up from germline, CDR1 is SGHAT and CDR2 is FQDESV (reference sequence). The CDR3 is 15 residues long. V lost 5 bases, J lost 6 bases, and 6 bases stayed unmatched. The CDR3 coding sequence is TGTGCCAGCAGCCCGGGACTAGCGGGAGTCTTCGAGCAGTACTTC. As protein: CASSPGLAGVFEQYF.

The chain employs TRBV5-5 and TRBJ1-2, with D hard to call. The CDR3 is made up of 14 amino acids. Trimming took off 0 bases at V and 3 bases at J, with 9 bases between the two ends. In germline, CDR1 is SGHKS, CDR2 YYEKEE (reference sequence). CDR3: CASSLGPEYYGYTF. The CDR3 nucleotides read TGTGCCAGCAGCTTGGGTCCAGAATACTATGGCTACACCTTC. Full variable domain (outside the CDR3, taken from reference TRBV5-5 and TRBJ1-2): DAGVTQSPTHLIKTRGQQVTLRCSPISGHKSVSWYQQVLGQGPQFIFQYYEKEERGRGNFPDRFSARQFPNYSSELNVNALLLGDSALYLCASSLGPEYYGYTFGSGTRLTVV.

This clone was seen a few times. The V gene is TRBV5-8, the J gene TRBJ2-1, with a weak D call TRBD2 (6 bases). The CDR3 runs 13 residues. Between the trimmed V and J ends, which lost 4 bases and 4 bases, there was a span of 9 bases. Germline V lookup: CDR1 SGHTS, CDR2 YDEGEE. CDR3 amino acids: CASSIGLYNEQFF. CDR3 nucleotides: TGTGCCAGCAGCATCGGACTATACAATGAGCAGTTCTTC.

The chain couples TRBV5-4 to TRBJ2-3; unclear D gene. Trimming shortened V by 9 bases and J by 1 base, and 21 bases separated the two germline ends. CDR3 length: 16 amino acids. Germline values: CDR1 SGHNT, CDR2 YYREEE (reference sequence). The chain's CDR3 is CATSLDILVGTDTQYF. The CDR3 nucleotides read TGTGCCACCTCACTCGACATTCTGGTTGGCACAGATACGCAGTATTTT.

The CDR3 protein is CASSFEGYGYTF. The DNA of the CDR3 is TGTGCCAGCAGCTTCGAGGGGTATGGCTACACCTTC. V usage is TRBV7-9 and J usage is TRBJ1-2; D possibly corresponds to TRBD1 (5 bases). The germline V gene encodes CDR1 SEHNR and CDR2 FQNEAQ (reference sequence). The CDR3 length is 12 residues. With 3 bases removed from V and 5 bases from J, the gap between germline ends came to 7 bases. Complete variable domain (other parts from reference TRBV7-9 and TRBJ1-2): DTGVSQNPRHKITKRGQNVTFRCDPISEHNRLYWYRQTLGQGPEFLTYFQNEAQLEKSRLLSDRFSAERPKGSFSTLEIQRTEQGDSAMYLCASSFEGYGYTFGSGTRLTVV.

Only one count was recorded for this clone. The rearrangement uses TRBV4-1 and TRBJ2-1, with D maybe TRBD2 (5 bases). This CDR3 is built from 15 residues. CDR1 and CDR2 from the germline V gene are MGHRA and YSYEKL. Trimming removed 4 bases from V and 5 bases from J, with 15 bases in between. The CDR3 bases are TGCGCCAGCAGCCCCTTAGCGTCTCTTGACAATGAGCAGTTCTTC. Amino acids: CASSPLASLDNEQFF.

This clone was recorded a few times. The rearrangement links TRBV6-1 to TRBJ2-7; 10 nucleotides match TRBD1. The J segment lost 3 bases and the V segment lost 2 bases, leaving 13 bases of the junction unmatched. CDR1 MNHNS and CDR2 SASEGT come from the germline V gene. The CDR3 spans 18 residues. The CDR3 loop is CASSEPGTGAPPLYEQYF. The CDR3 bases are TGTGCCAGCAGTGAACCAGGGACAGGGGCCCCGCCTCTCTACGAGCAGTACTTC.

The CDR3 spells CASSQDSGTNQPQHF. DNA of the CDR3: TGCGCCAGCAGCCAAGATTCAGGGACCAATCAGCCCCAGCATTTT. The chain uses TRBV4-1 and TRBJ1-5; maybe TRBD1 (5 bases). CDR1 is MGHRA, CDR2 YSYEKL, per germline. Trimming pared 0 bases from V and 3 bases from J, leaving 9 bases between. This CDR3 is 15 amino acids long.

This clone was counted between two and nine times. The chain has TRBV18 and TRBJ1-1; the D is unclear. CDR3 length: 14 amino acids. V lost 3 bases to trimming and J lost 5 bases, with 13 bases between them. The germline V gene encodes CDR1 KGHSH and CDR2 LQKENI. The CDR3 region has the DNA TGTGCCAGCTCACCGGTAAGAGTCAGTACTGAAGCTTTCTTT. It is translated as CASSPVRVSTEAFF.

This clone was seen only once. The chain employs TRBV19 and TRBJ1-5; 8 nucleotides line up with TRBD1. Per germline, CDR1 LNHDA and CDR2 SQIVND (reference sequence). CDR3 length: 16 amino acids. J gave up 6 bases and V 3 bases, and 10 bases lay outside the gene matches. The CDR3 protein is CASSMGQGAAAQPQHF. CDR3 coding DNA: TGTGCCAGTAGTATGGGGCAGGGGGCGGCTGCTCAGCCCCAGCATTTT.

This rearrangement joins TRBV13 to TRBJ2-7; a weak D match, TRBD1 (5 bases). This CDR3 comprises 15 residues. V gave up 4 bases and J gave up 2 bases, with 15 bases separating them. CDR1 and CDR2 (germline): PRHDT, FYEKMQ (reference sequence). CDR3 DNA sequence: TGTGCCAGCAGCTCAACTGACCCAGGGCCCTACGAGCAGTACTTC. It codes for CASSSTDPGPYEQYF. Looking up the rest from reference TRBV13 and TRBJ2-7 gives the full variable domain: AAGVIQSPRHLIKEKRETATLKCYPIPRHDTVYWYQQGPGQDPQFLISFYEKMQSDKGSIPDRFSAQQFSDYHSELNMSSLELGDSALYFCASSSTDPGPYEQYFGPGTRLTVT.

V usage is TRBV7-7 and J usage is TRBJ2-4; no definite D call. The V end lost 4 bases, the J end lost 3 bases, and 19 bases lay between the germline ends. This CDR3 contains 17 residues. The germline CDR1 and CDR2 sequences are SSHAT and FNYEAQ (reference sequence). Here the CDR3 reads CASSSERLYSDKNIQYF. The CDR3, as DNA: TGTGCCAGCAGCTCCGAGCGTTTGTACTCGGACAAAAACATTCAGTACTTC.